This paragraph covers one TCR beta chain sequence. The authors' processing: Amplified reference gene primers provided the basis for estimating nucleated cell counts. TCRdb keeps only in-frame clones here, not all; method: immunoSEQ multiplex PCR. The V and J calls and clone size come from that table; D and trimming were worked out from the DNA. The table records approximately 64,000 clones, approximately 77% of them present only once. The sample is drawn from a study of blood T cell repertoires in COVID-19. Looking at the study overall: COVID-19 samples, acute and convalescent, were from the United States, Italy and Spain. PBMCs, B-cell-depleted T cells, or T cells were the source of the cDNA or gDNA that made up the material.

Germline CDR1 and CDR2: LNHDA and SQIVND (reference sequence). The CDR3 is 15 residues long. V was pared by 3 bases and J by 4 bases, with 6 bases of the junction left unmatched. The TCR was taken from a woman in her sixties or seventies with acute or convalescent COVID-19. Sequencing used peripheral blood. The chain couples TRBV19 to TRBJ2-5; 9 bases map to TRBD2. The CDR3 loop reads CASSMMIAGAETQYF. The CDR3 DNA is TGTGCCAGTAGTATGATGATAGCGGGAGCAGAGACCCAGTACTTC.